The next 16 T cell receptor beta chains were all read from a single sample in a study of T cells in localized non-small cell lung cancer. The data were produced by immunoSEQ multiplex PCR, yet TCRdb's version contains in-frame clones alone and is incomplete. Among around 4,000 clones listed, under 30% were seen once. Source: lung tumor tissue, taken before any cancer treatment. These receptors were taken from a woman aged 40 to 75 with stage I lung adenocarcinoma.

This chain links TRBV11-3 with TRBJ1-1; possibly TRBD1 for D (6 bases). From germline, CDR1 is SGHNT and CDR2 YENEEA. Trimming pared 6 bases from V and 2 bases from J, leaving 16 bases between. The CDR3 contains 15 residues. CDR3 loop: CASRYYGTPNTEAFF. CDR3 bases: TGTGCCAGCAGATATTACGGGACACCCAACACTGAAGCTTTCTTT.

In this sample, this clone turned up a few times. V is TRBV7-1 and J is TRBJ2-7; D is unresolved. TRBV7-1 belongs to the ORF category, with a function that is uncertain. V was clipped by 5 bases and J by 3 bases, with 11 bases between them. CDR3 length: 13 residues. CDR3 sequence: CASSPHDHYEQYF. In DNA, the CDR3 is TGTGCCAGCAGCCCGCACGACCACTACGAGCAGTACTTC.

This clone was seen a few times. The V gene is TRBV6-8, the J gene TRBJ1-6; 7 positions agree with TRBD1. This CDR3 region has 16 residues. The trim removed 6 bases at V and 7 bases at J, leaving 12 bases unmatched. The germline V gene encodes CDR1 MNHGY and CDR2 SAAAGT. CDR3 nucleotides: TGTGCCAGCAGCCTCCCTAGAGGGGGCGAGAATTCACCCCTCCACTTT. It encodes CASSLPRGGENSPLHF.

This clone was found a few times. V is TRBV6-8 and J is TRBJ1-1, with 7 bases matching TRBD1. The CDR3 runs to 16 residues. Germline lookup yields CDR1 MNHGY and CDR2 SAAAGT. Germline trimming cut 6 bases from V and 1 base from J; bases unmatched to any gene: 11. The CDR3, as DNA: TGTGCCAGCAGGCCCCAGGGGGGACACTCGAACACTGAAGCTTTCTTT. Translation gives CASRPQGGHSNTEAFF.

In its sample, this clone is medium-sized. This chain links TRBV11-3 with TRBJ2-7, with D possibly TRBD1 on 6 matching bases. V lost 6 bases, J lost 1 base, and 13 bases lay in between. The CDR3 consists of 14 residues. Germline loops: CDR1 SGHNT, CDR2 YENEEA. This chain's CDR3 is CASRTRQESYEQYF. In nucleotides, the CDR3 is TGTGCCAGCAGGACAAGACAGGAATCCTACGAGCAGTACTTC.

The chain has TRBV5-1 and TRBJ2-2; TRBD1 matches 8 bases. This CDR3 is built from 17 residues. V dropped 0 bases and J dropped 4; count of bases not matched to a gene: 8. CDR1 is SGHRS and CDR2 is YFSETQ in the germline V gene. The CDR3 reads CASSLAIQGAGTGELFF. The CDR3 DNA reads TGCGCCAGCAGCTTGGCTATCCAGGGGGCGGGCACCGGGGAGCTGTTTTTT. The entire variable domain, with the rest obtained from reference TRBV5-1 and TRBJ2-2, is as follows: KAGVTQTPRYLIKTRGQQVTLSCSPISGHRSVSWYQQTPGQGLQFLFEYFSETQRNKGNFPGRFSGRQFSNSRSEMNVSTLELGDSALYLCASSLAIQGAGTGELFFGEGSRLTVL.

Only a few counts were recorded for this clone. V usage is TRBV15 and J usage is TRBJ2-4; D gene unclear. V was clipped by 1 base and J by 0 bases, with 10 bases between them. Germline CDR1 and CDR2: LNHNV and YYDKDF (reference sequence). The CDR3 is made up of 16 amino acids. CDR3 coding DNA: TGTGCCACCAGCAGAGGTCCTCCCGTAGCCAAAAACATTCAGTACTTC. It is translated as CATSRGPPVAKNIQYF.

This chain connects TRBV28 to TRBJ1-6; D not certain. The V and J ends lost 0 bases and 9 bases respectively, with 6 bases between them. The CDR3 totals 13 residues. In germline, CDR1 is MDHEN, CDR2 SYDVKM. The DNA of the CDR3 is TGTGCCAGCAGTTTATGGTATGGTTCACCCCTCCACTTT. This codes for CASSLWYGSPLHF.

This sequence joins TRBV11-3 and TRBJ1-1; D not resolved. Germline CDR1 is SGHNT and CDR2 is YENEEA. The V end lost 3 bases, the J end lost 3 bases, and 11 bases lay between the germline ends. The CDR3 runs to 14 residues. This chain's CDR3 is CASSLLGRDTEAFF. In DNA form, the CDR3 reads TGTGCCAGCAGCTTGCTGGGCCGGGACACTGAAGCTTTCTTT.

This rearrangement joins TRBV29-1 to TRBJ1-1; D gene unclear. The ends were cut back, 5 bases at V and 5 bases at J, with 15 bases in the middle. CDR1 is SQVTM, CDR2 ANQGSEA, per germline. This CDR3 region has 13 residues. The CDR3 bases are TGCAGCGTTAGCGAGGGAGTAGGAACTGAAGCTTTCTTT. Its translation is CSVSEGVGTEAFF.

The CDR3 loop is CASRGTPAYEQYF. The CDR3 nucleotides read TGTGCCAGCAGGGGGACACCAGCCTACGAGCAGTACTTC. V usage is TRBV28 and J usage is TRBJ2-7, with a possible D match to TRBD1 (6 bases). The CDR3 contains 13 residues. Germline assignment: CDR1 MDHEN and CDR2 SYDVKM. The germline V and J ends were trimmed by 6 bases and 2 bases, with 11 bases remaining between them.

V usage is TRBV18 and J usage is TRBJ2-2; the D gene is possibly TRBD1 (6 bases). The V gene's germline CDR1 is KGHSH and CDR2 LQKENI. Trimming took 4 bases from V and 7 from J, leaving 13 bases between them. The CDR3 consists of 14 residues. The CDR3 DNA reads as TGTGCCAGCTCACAAACAGGGCTCAACGGGGAGCTGTTTTTT. Translating it yields CASSQTGLNGELFF.

This clone was recorded a few times. The chain links TRBV9 to TRBJ1-3; D perhaps matches TRBD1 (5 bases). The CDR3 extends over 14 amino acids. The germline V gene has CDR1 SGDLS and CDR2 YYNGEE. V was shortened by 7 bases and J by 0 bases, with 11 bases between the two germline ends. CDR3 residues: CASGRATSGNTIYF. The CDR3 DNA sequence: TGTGCCAGCGGCAGGGCCACCTCTGGAAACACCATATATTTT.

By share, this clone counts as large. The J gene is TRBJ1-1, the V gene TRBV19; 7 positions agree with TRBD1. The CDR3 extends over 13 amino acids. The V gene end was trimmed by 4 bases and the J gene end by 7 bases; junction bases not matched to a gene: 6. Germline-derived CDR1 and CDR2 are LNHDA and SQIVND (reference sequence). The CDR3: CASSRGTADEAFF. CDR3 sequence (DNA): TGTGCCAGTAGTAGAGGGACAGCAGATGAAGCTTTCTTT.

The V call is TRBV5-1, the J call TRBJ2-1; 10 positions agree with TRBD1. Trimming took 3 bases from V and 7 from J; bases not matched to a gene: 7. This CDR3 is built from 15 residues. Germline loops: CDR1 SGHRS, CDR2 YFSETQ. The CDR3 here is CASSSGTGAGNEQFF. CDR3 in DNA: TGCGCCAGCAGCTCCGGGACAGGGGCTGGGAATGAGCAGTTCTTC.

The rearrangement uses TRBV28 and TRBJ2-7, with 11 bases lining up with TRBD2. V lost 6 bases to trimming and J lost 7 bases; unmatched junction nucleotides: 11. Germline V lookup: CDR1 MDHEN, CDR2 SYDVKM. The CDR3 has 15 amino acids. The CDR3 here is CASSTPSGGRGEQYF. The CDR3 bases are TGTGCCAGCAGCACTCCTAGCGGGGGGCGTGGGGAGCAGTACTTC.